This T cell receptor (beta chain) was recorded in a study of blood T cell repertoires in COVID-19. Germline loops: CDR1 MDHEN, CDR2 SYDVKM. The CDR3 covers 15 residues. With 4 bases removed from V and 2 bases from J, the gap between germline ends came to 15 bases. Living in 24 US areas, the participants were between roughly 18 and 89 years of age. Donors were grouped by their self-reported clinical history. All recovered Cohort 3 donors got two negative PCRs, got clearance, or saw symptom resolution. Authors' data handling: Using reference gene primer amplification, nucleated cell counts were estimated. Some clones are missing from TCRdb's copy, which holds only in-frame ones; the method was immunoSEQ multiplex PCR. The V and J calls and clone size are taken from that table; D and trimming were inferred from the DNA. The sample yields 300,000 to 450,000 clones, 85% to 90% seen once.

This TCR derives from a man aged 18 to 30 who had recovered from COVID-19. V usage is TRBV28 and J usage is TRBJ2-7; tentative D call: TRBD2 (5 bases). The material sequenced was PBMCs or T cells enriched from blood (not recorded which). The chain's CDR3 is CASSSRRMRAYEQYF. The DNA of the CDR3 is TGTGCCAGCAGTTCCCGACGGATGAGGGCCTACGAGCAGTACTTC.